These 32 T cell receptor beta chains were sequenced from one sample in a study of sequential checkpoint blockade in melanoma. Assay used: immunoSEQ multiplex PCR; TCRdb lists only in-frame clones, some missing. This table holds about 13,000 clones, 25% to 30% found once. Treatment denoted: randomized to nivolumab then ipilimumab (arm A) or the reverse (arm B). The material was tumor tissue (inferred from file names), obtained from a patient given nivolumab and ipilimumab in sequence. These receptors originate from a human donor with melanoma.

V usage is TRBV29-1 and J usage is TRBJ2-2; D unresolved. This CDR3 is 13 amino acids long. Trimming removed 4 bases at V and 1 base at J, with 7 bases between. The germline V gene has CDR1 SQVTM and CDR2 ANQGSEA. The CDR3 here is CSVVTENTGELFF. CDR3 bases: TGCAGCGTTGTTACAGAGAACACCGGGGAGCTGTTTTTT.

V usage is TRBV19 and J usage is TRBJ1-1, with unresolved D. CDR3 length equals 14 residues. Germline V gene data show CDR1 as LNHDA and CDR2 as SQIVND (reference sequence). V dropped 6 bases and J dropped 0 bases, with 11 bases sitting between them. CDR3 residues: CASRPLPMNTEAFF. The CDR3 coding sequence is TGTGCCAGTAGGCCCCTTCCCATGAACACTGAAGCTTTCTTT.

There are a few counts of this clone. The genes are TRBV6-8 and TRBJ2-7; 8 bases align to TRBD2. The CDR3 has 12 amino acids. The V and J ends lost 5 bases and 5 bases, in that order; junction bases with no gene match: 2. The germline V gene encodes CDR1 MNHGY and CDR2 SAAAGT. The CDR3: CASSGLAHEQYF. CDR3 coding DNA: TGTGCCAGCAGTGGACTAGCCCACGAGCAGTACTTC.

This clone was counted at least ten times. The CDR3 region has the DNA TGTGCCAGCAGTCCCTGGAGCGGGAACACCGGGGAGCTGTTTTTT. Translated: CASSPWSGNTGELFF. J is TRBJ2-2 and V is TRBV11-3; tentative D call: TRBD2 (5 bases). Germline CDR1 and CDR2: SGHNT and YENEEA. Trimming pared 6 bases from V and 1 base from J, leaving 12 bases between. The CDR3 contains 15 residues. The whole variable domain, filled in from reference TRBV11-3 and TRBJ2-2, reads EAGVVQSPRYKIIEKKQPVAFWCNPISGHNTLYWYLQNLGQGPELLIRYENEEAVDDSQLPKDRFSAERLKGVDSTLKIQPAELGDSAVYLCASSPWSGNTGELFFGEGSRLTVL.

This clone was counted a few times. The chain couples TRBV6-8 to TRBJ2-2; a possible D gene is TRBD1 (6 bases). The CDR3 has 15 residues. Germline assignment: CDR1 MNHGY and CDR2 SAAAGT. The ends were cut back, 7 bases at V and 2 bases at J, with 14 bases in the middle. The CDR3 bases are TGTGCCAGCACCCTTCAAGGGGGAAACACCGGGGAGCTGTTTTTT. It is translated as CASTLQGGNTGELFF.

This clone was counted a few times. This chain connects TRBV6-8 to TRBJ1-5; 11 nucleotides align to TRBD1. This CDR3 contains 19 residues. V shed 5 bases and J 0 bases; nucleotides not matched to a gene: 12. Germline V gene lookup returns CDR1 MNHGY and CDR2 SAAAGT. The CDR3 reads CASSAGTGGSRISNQPQHF. The CDR3 DNA sequence: TGTGCCAGCAGTGCCGGGACAGGGGGTTCAAGGATTAGCAATCAGCCCCAGCATTTT.

V gene TRBV19 combines with J gene TRBJ2-5; D gene ambiguous. Germline V lookup: CDR1 LNHDA, CDR2 SQIVND (reference sequence). The CDR3 runs to 13 residues. V was pared by 2 bases and J by 0 bases, with 4 bases between. This CDR3 reads CASSIQDQETQYF. CDR3 coding DNA: TGTGCCAGTAGTATACAGGACCAAGAGACCCAGTACTTC.

This chain connects TRBV6-8 to TRBJ2-1; D may be TRBD1 or TRBD2 (7 bases each). This CDR3 has 15 amino acids. CDR1 and CDR2 (germline): MNHGY, SAAAGT. The V gene lost 6 bases and the J gene lost 4 bases, with 16 bases spanning the gap. The CDR3 DNA sequence: TGTGCCAGCAGCCCCCAGGGGGGGGCTTACAATGAGCAGTTCTTC. Translating gives CASSPQGGAYNEQFF.

The chain joins TRBV28 to TRBJ2-1; 7 nucleotides match TRBD2. CDR1 and CDR2 from the germline V gene are MDHEN and SYDVKM. There are 18 residues in the CDR3. The V segment lost 8 bases and the J segment 2 bases; nucleotides outside the gene matches: 18. CDR3 protein: CASGEGLAATKTYNEQFF. The CDR3 region has the DNA TGTGCCAGCGGCGAAGGTCTAGCGGCCACAAAAACCTACAATGAGCAGTTCTTC.

This clone turned up a few times. The CDR3 DNA follows: TGTGCCAGCAGCCCCTCGGCCGAGTCAGATACGCAGTATTTT. Protein: CASSPSAESDTQYF. V is TRBV6-8 and J is TRBJ2-3; the D is unclear. Deletions cut 6 bases from V and 4 bases from J, with 14 bases between. CDR3 length equals 14 residues. Germline-derived CDR1 and CDR2 are MNHGY and SAAAGT.

The chain combines TRBV6-7 with TRBJ2-1, with D perhaps matching TRBD2 (5 bases). TRBV6-7 is reported as an ORF; its role is uncertain. V was pared by 5 bases and J by 7 bases, with 18 bases between. There are 15 residues in the CDR3. CDR3 in DNA: TGTGCCAGCAGTGACCATCCAGCGGAGTGGAATGAGCAGTTCTTC. Amino acid sequence: CASSDHPAEWNEQFF.

The chain links TRBV18 to TRBJ2-1; TRBD2 matches 14 bases. Germline CDR1 and CDR2: KGHSH and LQKENI. After removal of 4 bases from V and 4 bases from J, the junction contained 3 bases not matched to a gene. The CDR3 sequence is 16 residues long. The CDR3 here is CASSLRLAGGYNEQFF. The CDR3, as DNA: TGTGCCAGCTCACTCCGACTAGCGGGAGGGTACAATGAGCAGTTCTTC.

CDR3 coding DNA: TGTGCCAGCAGTGGACAGGATGATTACGAGCAGTACTTC. Protein sequence: CASSGQDDYEQYF. The chain has TRBV25-1 and TRBJ2-7; possibly TRBD1 for D (6 bases). Germline V gene sequence: CDR1 MGHDK, CDR2 SYGVNS. The CDR3 consists of 13 residues. The V end lost 4 bases, the J end lost 4 bases, and 11 bases lay between the germline ends.

This clone was counted a few times. CDR3 sequence reads: CASIPGSYTGELFF. In DNA form, the CDR3 reads TGTGCCAGCATCCCGGGGTCTTACACCGGGGAGCTGTTTTTT. The V gene is TRBV2, the J gene TRBJ2-2, with a tentative D call TRBD2 (5 bases). The germline gives CDR1 SNHLY, CDR2 FYNNEI. V was clipped by 7 bases and J by 3 bases, with 12 bases between them. The CDR3 runs 14 residues.

The chain links TRBV6-8 to TRBJ1-4; TRBD1 agrees at 10 bases. Losses at the gene ends were 2 bases for V and 1 base for J; bases not matched to a gene: 10. In germline, CDR1 is MNHGY, CDR2 SAAAGT. There are 19 residues in the CDR3. The CDR3 protein is CASSYTIAGTGVTNEKLFF. CDR3 in DNA: TGTGCCAGCAGTTACACCATAGCCGGGACAGGGGTAACTAATGAAAAACTGTTTTTT.

This clone was seen at least ten times. The V call is TRBV11-3, the J call TRBJ2-2; 11 bases fit TRBD2. The CDR3 contains 18 residues. V shed 5 bases, J shed 5 bases, and the junction held 13 bases outside the gene matches. CDR1 is SGHNT, CDR2 YENEEA, per germline. In DNA, the CDR3 is TGTGCCAGCAGCCCCGCCTGGACTAGCGGGCTGGGGACCGGGGAGCTGTTTTTT. This translates into CASSPAWTSGLGTGELFF.

V usage is TRBV28 and J usage is TRBJ2-7; D not resolved. The V and J ends lost 6 bases and 4 bases respectively, with 19 bases between them. CDR3 length: 15 residues. Germline V gives CDR1 MDHEN, CDR2 SYDVKM. The CDR3 DNA follows: TGTGCCAGCAGCCAACCAAATATGGGAAGATACGAGCAGTACTTC. Protein product: CASSQPNMGRYEQYF.

The chain couples TRBV19 to TRBJ2-7, with D perhaps given as TRBD1 or TRBD2 (5 bases each). Between the trimmed V and J ends, which lost 5 bases and 2 bases, there was a span of 16 bases. From germline, CDR1 is LNHDA and CDR2 SQIVND (reference sequence). The CDR3 loop spans 15 amino acids. CDR3 sequence (DNA): TGTGCCAGTAGTCGGGACCCCCGGGGAACCTACGAGCAGTACTTC. Protein: CASSRDPRGTYEQYF. Filled out from reference TRBV19 and TRBJ2-7, the complete variable domain reads DGGITQSPKYLFRKEGQNVTLSCEQNLNHDAMYWYRQDPGQGLRLIYYSQIVNDFQKGDIAEGYSVSREKKESFPLTVTSAQKNPTAFYLCASSRDPRGTYEQYFGPGTRLTVT.

There are a few counts of this clone. V is TRBV19 and J is TRBJ1-1, with D tentatively TRBD1 (6 bases). V gave up 3 bases and J gave up 10 bases, with 12 bases separating them. This CDR3 is built from 12 residues. The germline gives CDR1 LNHDA, CDR2 SQIVND (reference sequence). CDR3 region: CASSIWGQRAFF. Written as DNA, the CDR3 is TGTGCCAGTAGTATTTGGGGGCAAAGAGCTTTCTTT.

This chain uses TRBV5-1 with TRBJ1-1; D is undetermined. The ends were cut back, 4 bases at V and 1 base at J, with 11 bases in the middle. This CDR3 is built from 14 residues. Germline CDR1 reads SGHRS; CDR2 reads YFSETQ. The chain's CDR3 is CASSGEGWNTEAFF. CDR3 nucleotide sequence: TGCGCCAGCAGCGGGGAGGGCTGGAACACTGAAGCTTTCTTT.

This clone showed up just a few times. V is TRBV6-8 and J is TRBJ1-1; weak D call: TRBD1 (5 bases). The CDR3 is 13 residues long. V shed 2 bases and J shed 8 bases, with 12 bases lying between them. Germline values: CDR1 MNHGY, CDR2 SAAAGT. The DNA of the CDR3 is TGTGCCAGCAGTTACCCGACAGCTAGGGAAGCTTTCTTT. Protein sequence: CASSYPTAREAFF.

Comment on this clone: Germline and junction disagree at one end, which may indicate a read error. This sequence joins TRBV6-8 and TRBJ2-1; 8 positions agree with TRBD2. Germline V gene lookup returns CDR1 MNHGY and CDR2 SAAAGT. CDR3 length equals 15 residues. The CDR3, as DNA: TGTGCCAGCAGTTACTCTACTAGCGGTTACAAGGAGCAGTTCTTC. Protein product: CASSYSTSGYKEQFF.

This clone has more than one count but fewer than ten. The chain carries TRBV6-8 and TRBJ2-5; 7 bases are a match to TRBD1. CDR1 is MNHGY, CDR2 SAAAGT, per germline. This CDR3 is 14 amino acids long. Trimming removed 0 bases from V and 2 bases from J; junction bases left unmatched: 0. Here the CDR3 reads CASSYSTGQETQYF. CDR3 in DNA: TGTGCCAGCAGTTACTCGACAGGGCAAGAGACCCAGTACTTC.

This clone was seen more than once but under ten times. The V call is TRBV28, the J call TRBJ1-4; D not resolved. Germline CDR1 is MDHEN and CDR2 is SYDVKM. Trimming pared 3 bases from V and 2 bases from J, leaving 4 bases between. The CDR3 consists of 13 residues. The CDR3 reads CASSFRTNEKLFF. In DNA form, the CDR3 reads TGTGCCAGCAGTTTCAGGACTAATGAAAAACTGTTTTTT.

This clone was observed a single time. The gene calls are TRBV5-1 and TRBJ2-1; TRBD2 matches at 8 bases. Germline CDR1 is SGHRS and CDR2 is YFSETQ. The J segment lost 8 bases and the V segment lost 2 bases, leaving 6 bases of the junction unmatched. This CDR3 comprises 14 residues. The CDR3 sequence is CASSLRRREDEQFF. In nucleotides, the CDR3 is TGCGCCAGCAGCTTAAGGAGGCGGGAGGATGAGCAGTTCTTC.

A few counts support this clone. The chain employs TRBV12-5 and TRBJ2-6; no clear D. With 5 bases removed from V and 4 bases from J, the gap between germline ends came to 6 bases. The CDR3 spans 13 residues. The germline gives CDR1 LGHNT, CDR2 FRNRAP. DNA of the CDR3: TGTGCTAGTGGTAGATCGGGGGCCAACGTCCTGACTTTC. Translated, it gives CASGRSGANVLTF.

This clone has a handful of counts. The V call is TRBV28, the J call TRBJ2-1, with TRBD2 identical over 8 bases. Germline trimming cut 8 bases from V and 4 bases from J; bases unmatched to any gene: 10. Germline V CDR1 and CDR2: MDHEN, SYDVKM. This CDR3 is built from 15 residues. The CDR3 bases are TGTGCCAGCTTACCCGGGAGGGCCAGGTACAATGAGCAGTTCTTC. Protein product: CASLPGRARYNEQFF.

This clone was picked up a small number of times. The chain carries TRBV28 and TRBJ1-1; 8 nucleotides agree with TRBD1. The germline V gene has CDR1 MDHEN and CDR2 SYDVKM. This CDR3 region has 15 residues. The ends lost 5 bases at V and 1 base at J; junction bases unmatched: 6. The CDR3 DNA is TGTGCCAGCAGTCCTATCGGACAGGGGAACACTGAAGCTTTCTTT. Translating gives CASSPIGQGNTEAFF.

This clone was counted only a few times. The chain combines TRBV6-8 with TRBJ1-2; D not resolved. V was clipped by 0 bases and J by 8 bases, with 10 bases between them. CDR1 is MNHGY and CDR2 is SAAAGT in the germline V gene. The CDR3 is 13 residues long. The CDR3 loop is CASSYSPGFGYTF. The CDR3 DNA reads TGTGCCAGCAGTTACTCCCCGGGTTTCGGCTACACCTTC.

The rearrangement joins TRBV15 to TRBJ2-1; 7 bases match TRBD1. Germline V CDR1 and CDR2: LNHNV, YYDKDF (reference sequence). J was trimmed by 8 bases and V by 3 bases; bases with no gene match: 7. The CDR3 loop spans 14 amino acids. CDR3 amino acids: CATSSNRGWDEQFF. DNA for the CDR3: TGTGCCACCAGCAGTAACAGGGGTTGGGATGAGCAGTTCTTC.

This clone came up many times. The chain couples TRBV4-1 to TRBJ1-2; D is unclear. V lost 1 base and J 4 bases, leaving 7 bases between the germline ends. Per germline, CDR1 MGHRA and CDR2 YSYEKL. The CDR3 runs to 13 residues. Written as DNA, the CDR3 is TGCGCCAGCAGCCAAGGGCGGATCTATGGCTACACCTTC. This codes for CASSQGRIYGYTF.

This chain links TRBV9 with TRBJ2-3; the D is unclear. V dropped 3 bases and J dropped 2 bases, with 10 bases sitting between them. The germline gives CDR1 SGDLS, CDR2 YYNGEE. This CDR3 has 14 amino acids. The CDR3 nucleotides read TGTGCCAGCAGCGGTAACAGTCACACAGATACGCAGTATTTT. Translating it yields CASSGNSHTDTQYF.